These 11 T cell receptor beta chains originate from one sample sequenced in a study of low-dose radiotherapy and immunotherapy resistance in tumors. First-strand cDNA used TRAV- and TRBV-specific primers, covering alpha and beta chains. TCR amplification involved 15 to 20 PCR cycles with a constant-region primer and V-primer adapter. TCRdb reprocessed the reads with MiXCR, giving one entry per CDR3 protein. The repertoire includes around 80,000 distinct CDR3 sequences, less than 20% of them detected once, and approximately 1.3% sits in the top ten. Sample time point: after trial treatment. Treatment defined: LDRT plus nivolumab, ipilimumab, low-dose cyclophosphamide and aspirin (RACIN trial). The sample consisted of PBMCs, taken after low-dose radiotherapy plus immunotherapy. These receptors originate from a male donor with prostate cancer.

This clonotype was seen ten or more times. V and J are TRBV28 and TRBJ2-7; 8 bases match TRBD2. Germline V gene sequence: CDR1 MDHEN, CDR2 SYDVKM. The CDR3 covers 15 residues. The V segment lost 3 bases and the J segment 3 bases; nucleotides outside the gene matches: 7. Written as DNA, the CDR3 is TGTGCCAGCAGTTTTGCGGGGGGCAACAACTACGAGCAGTACTTC. Its translation: CASSFAGGNNYEQYF.

This clonotype was seen repeatedly, ten times or more. The chain recombines TRBV20-1 with TRBJ2-7, with TRBD2 identical over 10 bases. V lost 6 bases and J lost 2; bases outside the gene matches: 4. Germline V gene data show CDR1 as DFQATT and CDR2 as SNEGSKA (reference sequence). This CDR3 has 13 amino acids. The CDR3 spells CSAPLAGAYEQYF. The CDR3 coding sequence is TGCAGTGCGCCCCTAGCGGGGGCCTACGAGCAGTACTTC.

This clonotype was recorded at least ten times. V gene TRBV7-2 combines with J gene TRBJ1-6; 12 bases agree with TRBD1. Per germline, CDR1 SGHTA and CDR2 FQGNSA. The CDR3 contains 15 residues. V shed 4 bases, J shed 10 bases, and the junction held 5 bases outside the gene matches. The CDR3, as DNA: TGTGCCAGCAGCTCCGGGACAGGGGGCTCGTCACCCCTCCACTTT. Its translation is CASSSGTGGSSPLHF.

This clonotype was detected many times. The chain is built from TRBV4-1 and TRBJ2-2; no definite D call. This CDR3 contains 18 residues. CDR1 is MGHRA, CDR2 YSYEKL, per germline. Trimming removed 6 bases at V and 5 bases at J, with 25 bases between. The CDR3 loop is CASSRATPAALGTGELFF. The CDR3 region has the DNA TGCGCCAGCAGTCGGGCAACTCCGGCGGCTCTAGGGACCGGGGAGCTGTTTTTT.

To note about this clonotype: Mismatch with germline at one junction end may stem from a read error. V and J are TRBV28 and TRBJ1-2; weak D call: TRBD1 (6 bases). CDR1 MDHEN and CDR2 SYDVKM come from the germline V gene. CDR3 length: 14 residues. The CDR3, as DNA: TGTGCCAGCAGTTTGGCAGGGGCTAACGATGGCAACACCTTC. Translating gives CASSLAGANDGNTF.

In this sample, this clonotype turned up many times. The chain employs TRBV6-5 and TRBJ1-6, with a tentative D call TRBD1 (6 bases). The CDR3 length is 16 residues. The V and J ends lost 5 bases and 4 bases respectively, with 15 bases between them. The germline CDR1 and CDR2 sequences are MNHEY and SVGAGI. The DNA of the CDR3 is TGTGCCAGCAGTACGGACAGCCGCTCATATAATTCACCCCTCCACTTT. Its translation is CASSTDSRSYNSPLHF.

This clonotype was counted at least ten times. The V and J genes are TRBV5-5 and TRBJ2-5; 10 positions match TRBD1. With V trimmed by 3 bases and J by 5 bases, 1 base remained unmatched. The CDR3 totals 13 residues. CDR1 is SGHKS, CDR2 YYEKEE, per germline (reference sequence). The CDR3: CASSSDRGETQYF. The CDR3 DNA reads TGTGCCAGCAGCTCGGACAGGGGGGAGACCCAGTACTTC.

Ten or more counts support this clonotype. V usage is TRBV5-1 and J usage is TRBJ2-5; D remains unclear. This CDR3 is 15 amino acids long. CDR1 is SGHRS and CDR2 is YFSETQ in the germline V gene. With 4 bases removed from V and 0 bases from J, the gap between germline ends came to 13 bases. Here the CDR3 reads CASSDPRGNQETQYF. The CDR3 coding sequence is TGCGCCAGCAGCGATCCTCGCGGAAACCAAGAGACCCAGTACTTC. The full variable domain, rest sourced from reference TRBV5-1 and TRBJ2-5, is KAGVTQTPRYLIKTRGQQVTLSCSPISGHRSVSWYQQTPGQGLQFLFEYFSETQRNKGNFPGRFSGRQFSNSRSEMNVSTLELGDSALYLCASSDPRGNQETQYFGPGTRLLVL.

At least ten counts were recorded for this clonotype. V usage is TRBV9 and J usage is TRBJ1-5, with unresolved D. Germline loops: CDR1 SGDLS, CDR2 YYNGEE. The V and J ends lost 0 bases and 7 bases respectively, with 11 bases between them. CDR3 length: 14 residues. CDR3 DNA sequence: TGTGCCAGCAGCGTAGGGTCAATTGGACAGCCCCAGCATTTT. Translation gives CASSVGSIGQPQHF.

This clonotype has only a few counts. An end of the junction differs from the germline gene, which may be a read error. The chain carries TRBV27 and TRBJ2-7; either TRBD1 or TRBD2 may fit D (5 bases each). From germline, CDR1 is MNHEY and CDR2 SMNVEV (reference sequence). The CDR3 contains 15 residues. CDR3 in amino acids: CTSSPQRGGSYEQYF. CDR3 DNA: TGTACCAGCAGTCCCCAGAGGGGTGGGTCCTACGAGCAGTACTTC.

Notes on this clonotype: Because it lacks the conserved phenylalanine or tryptophan at the end, this CDR3 is likely a read error. The chain couples TRBV12-3 or TRBV12-4 to TRBJ2-7; D gene ambiguous. This CDR3 contains 13 residues. Trimming stripped 1 base from V and 2 bases from J, with 6 bases between. The CDR3 loop reads CASSLGLAYEQYL. In DNA, the CDR3 is TGTGCCAGCAGTTTAGGTCTAGCCTACGAGCAGTACCTC.